Sequencing of this TCR beta chain was carried out in a study of molecular identifiers for immune sequencing clone quantification. For the study at large: Four of five RNA aliquots from approximately 20,000 or 98,000 naive CD8 T cells were sequenced.

The study, taken as a whole, reports: Effector cells had over 99% of their molecules in clones above 20 RNA copies, while naive cells had under 1%. Sizes of clones that are highly expanded could be underestimated (if identical TCR molecules share a barcode).

This clonotype was counted ten times or more. Its antigen is not known. TCRdb re-analysed the PCR reads in MiXCR, keeping a single row per CDR3 protein. The sample consists of 300,000 to 400,000 distinct CDR3 sequences, roughly a quarter of them appearing once. Germline CDR1 is MDHEN and CDR2 is SYDVKM. The CDR3 covers 16 residues. V shed 4 bases and J 15 bases; nucleotides not matched to a gene: 20. The TCR comes from a human donor in good health. Some libraries in this study had Jurkat cell RNA spiked in. The chain employs TRBV28 and TRBJ2-3, with 9 bases identical to TRBD1. The sequenced sample consisted of naive CD8+ T cells from blood, with Jurkat cell RNA spiked in. As for subset: FACS-sorted CD8+CD4-CCR7+CD45RA+ naive T cells. The CDR3 DNA follows: TGTGCCAGCAGTTGGGAACAGGGGGCTCTCTCTGCGGCACCTTATTTT. Translation: CASSWEQGALSAAPYF.